These 7 T cell receptor beta chains were sequenced from one sample in a study of blood T cell repertoires in COVID-19. Assay: immunoSEQ multiplex PCR; the TCRdb copy retains only in-frame clones and omits some. The sample consists of hundreds of thousands of clones, roughly 82% of them appearing once. Sequencing was done on a sample of peripheral blood. All receptors come from a woman aged 70-85 years with acute or convalescent COVID-19.

The chain uses TRBV20-1 and TRBJ1-5, with TRBD1 as a possible D gene (6 bases). Germline values: CDR1 DFQATT, CDR2 SNEGSKA (reference sequence). Trimming stripped 3 bases from V and 5 bases from J, with 11 bases between. This CDR3 spans 13 amino acids. The CDR3 reads CSASVQGDQPQHF. In nucleotides, the CDR3 is TGCAGTGCTAGTGTACAGGGTGATCAGCCCCAGCATTTT.

In its sample, this clone was seen a few times. A junction boundary mismatches the germline segment, possibly from a read error. This chain uses TRBV7-7 with TRBJ2-5, with a possible D match to TRBD1 (6 bases). The germline V gene has CDR1 SSHAT and CDR2 FNYEAQ (reference sequence). The CDR3 has 15 amino acids. The DNA for the CDR3 is TGTGCTAGCAGCTCCTCAGGGGCATTAGAAGAGACCCAGTACTTC. Translated, it gives CASSSSGALEETQYF.

The chain has TRBV28 and TRBJ2-3; a possible D gene is TRBD2 (6 bases). The CDR3 is 18 residues long. Per the germline V gene, CDR1 is MDHEN and CDR2 is SYDVKM. Trimming removed 5 bases at V and 0 bases at J, with 21 bases between. CDR3 protein: CASSEPSMSSGSTDTQYF. As DNA, the CDR3 is TGTGCCAGCAGTGAGCCTTCTATGTCGAGCGGGAGCACAGATACGCAGTATTTT.

Here the CDR3 DNA reads TGTGCCAGCAGCCAAGACCTGGGGCAGAACAATGAGCAGTTCTTC. Translation gives CASSQDLGQNNEQFF. This chain joins TRBV4-2 and TRBJ2-1, with D perhaps TRBD1 (5 bases). The CDR3 extends over 15 amino acids. CDR1 is LGHNA, CDR2 YNFKEQ, per germline. Trimming shortened V by 0 bases and J by 5 bases, and 11 bases separated the two germline ends.

The J gene is TRBJ1-6, the V gene TRBV10-3, with 9 positions matching TRBD1. In germline, CDR1 is ENHRY, CDR2 SYGVKD. V was pared by 4 bases and J by 5 bases, with 6 bases of the junction left unmatched. This CDR3 comprises 16 residues. The DNA for the CDR3 is TGTGCCATCAGTGGGAACCGGGACAGGGATAATTCACCCCTCCACTTT. It encodes CAISGNRDRDNSPLHF.

This chain links TRBV7-8 with TRBJ1-1, with D possibly matching TRBD1 (6 bases). V lost 6 bases, J lost 1 base, and 15 bases lay in between. The CDR3 is 15 amino acids. From germline, CDR1 is SGHVS and CDR2 FQNEAQ. The CDR3 DNA is TGTGCCAGCAGAAGGCCCCCAGGGGAGAACACTGAAGCTTTCTTT. This codes for CASRRPPGENTEAFF.

The V and J genes are TRBV29-1 and TRBJ2-1, with D possibly being TRBD1 (5 bases). V lost 6 bases and J 10 bases, leaving 16 bases between the germline ends. This CDR3 region has 12 residues. Germline V gene lookup returns CDR1 SQVTM and CDR2 ANQGSEA. The CDR3 DNA follows: TGCAGCGTACAAGACAGTTCTGTGGAGCAGTTCTTC. Translating gives CSVQDSSVEQFF.